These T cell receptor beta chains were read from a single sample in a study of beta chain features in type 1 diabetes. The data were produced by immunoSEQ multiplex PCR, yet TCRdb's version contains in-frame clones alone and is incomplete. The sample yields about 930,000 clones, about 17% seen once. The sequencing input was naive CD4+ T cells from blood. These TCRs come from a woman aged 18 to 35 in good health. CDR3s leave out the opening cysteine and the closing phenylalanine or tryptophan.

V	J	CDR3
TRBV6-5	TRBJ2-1	ASSYSRLASYNEQF
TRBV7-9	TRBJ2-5	ASSRGVTETQY
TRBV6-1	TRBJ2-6	ASKRTGANVLT
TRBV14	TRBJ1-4	ASSQRPRAPNEKLF
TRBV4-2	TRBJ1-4	ASSQAGPRDEKLF
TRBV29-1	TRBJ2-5	SALTISGRSQETQY
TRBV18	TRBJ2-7	ASSQSGTDDEQY
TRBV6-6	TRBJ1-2	ATRAWGYT
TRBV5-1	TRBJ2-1	ASSLAPPSGRGLHEQF
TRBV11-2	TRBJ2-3	ASSLSWGGADTQY
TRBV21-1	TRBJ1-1	ASSRGTWGP
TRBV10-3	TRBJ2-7	AILSSGSYEQY
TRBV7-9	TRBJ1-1	ASSFVREGNTEAF
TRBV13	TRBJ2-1	ASSSGLAGNEQF
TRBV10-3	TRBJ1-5	AISGSEGQRPQH
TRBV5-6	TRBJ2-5	ASSLSRETQY
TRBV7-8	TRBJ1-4	ASSLQGGIGRKLF
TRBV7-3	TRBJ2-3	ASSLTDLRTDTQY
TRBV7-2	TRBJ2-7	ASSLGLAGREQY
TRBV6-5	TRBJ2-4	ASSRQGVRGNIQY
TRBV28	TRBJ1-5	ASKGVGQGNQPQH
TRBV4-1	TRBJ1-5	ASSQKGGIGNQPQH
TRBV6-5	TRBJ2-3	ASSFRLGDADTQY
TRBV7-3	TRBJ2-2	ATGESNTGELF
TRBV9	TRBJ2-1	ASSVTSGRWEQF
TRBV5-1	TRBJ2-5	ASSLSLTVGAVETQY
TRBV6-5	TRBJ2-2	AITRDSGAGELF
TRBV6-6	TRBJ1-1	ASKFLGGGTEAF